The 23 T cell receptor beta chains given below trace back to one sample, sequenced in a study of blood T cell repertoires in COVID-19. TCRdb keeps only in-frame clones here, not all; method: immunoSEQ multiplex PCR. The repertoire consists of under 300,000 clones, with over 90% occurring once and the leading ten covering 0.8% to 0.95%. Sequencing used peripheral blood. The origin of the receptors is a man younger than 45 with COVID-19, enrolled during active disease.

J is TRBJ1-1 and V is TRBV6-2 or TRBV6-3, with TRBD1 matching over 11 bases. The germline gives CDR1 MNHEY, CDR2 SVGEGT. CDR3 length equals 16 residues. V lost 5 bases and J lost 3; bases outside the gene matches: 8. The chain's CDR3 is CASSDPGQGGYTEAFF. DNA of the CDR3: TGTGCCAGCAGTGACCCGGGACAGGGGGGTTACACTGAAGCTTTCTTT.

J is TRBJ2-1 and V is TRBV2; TRBD2 matches 15 bases. Trimming cost V 4 bases and J 4 bases; bases outside gene matches: 5. CDR1 and CDR2 (germline): SNHLY, FYNNEI. The CDR3 is 17 amino acids. CDR3 protein: CASSGGLAGGQYNEQFF. In nucleotides, the CDR3 is TGTGCCAGCAGTGGCGGACTAGCGGGGGGGCAATACAATGAGCAGTTCTTC.

The chain carries TRBV27 and TRBJ1-2, with 12 bases identical to TRBD1. V shed 6 bases, J shed 4 bases, and the junction held 12 bases outside the gene matches. The CDR3 length is 17 residues. Germline assignment: CDR1 MNHEY and CDR2 SMNVEV (reference sequence). For the CDR3, the DNA is TGTGCCAGCAGGTCCCACGCCGGGACAGGGGGCAGCTATGGCTACACCTTC. This codes for CASRSHAGTGGSYGYTF.

This rearrangement joins TRBV4-2 to TRBJ2-1, with 7 bases aligning to TRBD2. The V gene end was trimmed by 0 bases and the J gene end by 8 bases; junction bases not matched to a gene: 10. The CDR3 has 16 amino acids. In germline, CDR1 is LGHNA, CDR2 YNFKEQ. In DNA, the CDR3 is TGTGCCAGCAGCCAAGAGGAAGGACTAGACTCCCATGAGCAGTTCTTC. Its translation: CASSQEEGLDSHEQFF.

The chain carries TRBV6-5 and TRBJ1-1; 9 nucleotides line up with TRBD1. The germline V gene has CDR1 MNHEY and CDR2 SVGAGI. J lost 4 bases, V lost 4 bases, and 1 base had no gene match. This CDR3 has 13 residues. The CDR3 region is CASSWDRATEAFF. The CDR3 coding sequence is TGTGCCAGCAGTTGGGACAGGGCCACTGAAGCTTTCTTT.

The chain employs TRBV3-1 (or the pseudogene TRBV3-2) and TRBJ2-4, with a weak D call TRBD2 (6 bases). Deletions cut 1 base from V and 6 bases from J, with 13 bases between. Germline CDR1 reads LGHDT; CDR2 reads YNNKEL (reference sequence). This CDR3 contains 15 residues. The chain's CDR3 is CASSQVGGAGNIQYF. The CDR3 region has the DNA TGTGCCAGCAGCCAAGTTGGAGGGGCGGGAAACATTCAGTACTTC.

The chain recombines TRBV9 with TRBJ1-3; D not certain. V lost 0 bases, J lost 0 bases, and 10 bases lay in between. The CDR3 is 16 residues long. Germline loops: CDR1 SGDLS, CDR2 YYNGEE. CDR3 bases: TGTGCCAGCAGCGTAGAATGGCCGAACTCTGGAAACACCATATATTTT. The encoded protein is CASSVEWPNSGNTIYF.

The CDR3 loop reads CASSLNGFFTDTQYF. The DNA for the CDR3 is TGTGCCAGCAGTTTAAATGGCTTCTTCACAGATACGCAGTATTTT. V gene TRBV27 combines with J gene TRBJ2-3, with D unresolved. Trimming pared 2 bases from V and 2 bases from J, leaving 11 bases between. In germline, CDR1 is MNHEY, CDR2 SMNVEV (reference sequence). This CDR3 contains 15 residues.

The chain has TRBV11-2 and TRBJ1-3; TRBD1 agrees at 8 bases. Germline CDR1 is SGHAT and CDR2 is FQNNGV. There are 14 residues in the CDR3. V lost 6 bases and J lost 5; bases outside the gene matches: 6. The CDR3 nucleotides read TGTGCCAGCAGACCTACAGGGGGTAGAAACACCATATATTTT. Protein sequence: CASRPTGGRNTIYF.

The chain uses TRBV19 and TRBJ1-1, with TRBD1 matching 8 bases. With 6 bases clipped from V and 4 bases from J, the junction kept 10 bases outside the gene matches. This CDR3 contains 15 residues. CDR1 is LNHDA, CDR2 SQIVND, per germline (reference sequence). The CDR3 region has the DNA TGTGCCAGTAGGCGACAGGGGCTTTCGGGCACTGAAGCTTTCTTT. Amino acids: CASRRQGLSGTEAFF.

The CDR3 region is CATSDQGAGELFF. The CDR3 nucleotides read TGTGCCACCAGTGATCAGGGGGCCGGGGAGCTGTTTTTT. The J gene is TRBJ2-2, the V gene TRBV24-1; 7 nucleotides line up with TRBD1. Germline assignment: CDR1 KGHDR and CDR2 SFDVKD. The CDR3 is 13 residues long. The V segment lost 3 bases and the J segment 6 bases; nucleotides outside the gene matches: 0.

This sequence joins TRBV24-1 and TRBJ2-3; D possibly corresponds to TRBD1 (5 bases). V was trimmed by 1 base and J by 2 bases, leaving 9 bases between them. Germline V gene data show CDR1 as KGHDR and CDR2 as SFDVKD. The CDR3 loop spans 15 amino acids. The CDR3 DNA follows: TGTGCCACCAGTGATTTAAAGGACACCACAGATACGCAGTATTTT. Translation gives CATSDLKDTTDTQYF.

The chain couples TRBV5-1 to TRBJ2-5, with a weak D call TRBD1 (6 bases). Trimming left V 4 bases short and J 0 bases short, with 13 bases between. Per the germline V gene, CDR1 is SGHRS and CDR2 is YFSETQ. The CDR3 totals 15 residues. CDR3 DNA sequence: TGCGCCAGCAGCGCCAGGGGAAATTACCAAGAGACCCAGTACTTC. It yields the protein CASSARGNYQETQYF.

V is TRBV7-3 and J is TRBJ2-7; D possibly corresponds to TRBD1 (6 bases). CDR1 is SGHTA and CDR2 is FQGTGA in the germline V gene. The CDR3 is made up of 13 amino acids. The V and J ends lost 5 bases and 7 bases respectively, with 15 bases between them. CDR3 sequence reads: CASSIQGGWEQYF. The DNA of the CDR3 is TGTGCCAGCAGCATACAGGGTGGCTGGGAGCAGTACTTC.

The chain employs TRBV3-1 (or the pseudogene TRBV3-2) and TRBJ2-3, with TRBD2 as a possible D gene (6 bases). The V and J ends lost 4 bases and 10 bases respectively, with 12 bases between them. Per the germline V gene, CDR1 is LGHDT and CDR2 is YNNKEL (reference sequence). The CDR3 is 12 amino acids. CDR3 residues: CASSPPGEPQYF. CDR3 bases: TGTGCCAGCAGCCCTCCGGGGGAACCGCAGTATTTT.

The chain recombines TRBV28 with TRBJ1-2, with a weak D call TRBD1 (5 bases). CDR3 length equals 15 residues. Germline CDR1 reads MDHEN; CDR2 reads SYDVKM. Trimming pared 4 bases from V and 4 bases from J, leaving 16 bases between. CDR3 DNA: TGTGCCAGCAGTTCCGCGGGGGGTCAGTCCTATGGCTACACCTTC. Its translation is CASSSAGGQSYGYTF.

The genes are TRBV7-3 and TRBJ2-3; TRBD2 matches at 15 bases. V lost 1 base, J lost 4 bases, and 6 bases stayed unmatched. Germline loops: CDR1 SGHTA, CDR2 FQGTGA. This CDR3 is built from 18 residues. The CDR3 loop is CASSLRKGLAGGADTQYF. CDR3 coding DNA: TGTGCCAGCAGCTTAAGGAAGGGACTAGCGGGGGGTGCAGATACGCAGTATTTT.

This sequence joins TRBV18 and TRBJ1-1; the match to TRBD1 covers 8 bases. The V and J ends lost 4 bases and 0 bases, in that order; junction bases with no gene match: 13. The length of the CDR3 is 18 residues. Per germline, CDR1 KGHSH and CDR2 LQKENI. The CDR3 sequence is CASSHSGTGFDLNTEAFF. In DNA form, the CDR3 reads TGTGCCAGCTCACATTCCGGGACAGGATTCGATCTGAACACTGAAGCTTTCTTT.

The V call is TRBV5-1, the J call TRBJ1-1; 9 nucleotides agree with TRBD1. The CDR3 is 14 residues long. The ends lost 8 bases at V and 4 bases at J; junction bases unmatched: 9. The germline V gene has CDR1 SGHRS and CDR2 YFSETQ. CDR3: CASIRDREGTEAFF. CDR3 nucleotide sequence: TGCGCCAGTATCCGGGACAGGGAGGGCACTGAAGCTTTCTTT.

This chain links TRBV12-3 or TRBV12-4 with TRBJ1-1; D not resolved. The CDR3 extends over 13 amino acids. V lost 0 bases to trimming and J lost 4 bases, with 6 bases between them. The CDR3 DNA reads TGTGCCAGCAGTTTAGCTACGGTCACTGAAGCTTTCTTT. Translated: CASSLATVTEAFF.

The chain links TRBV5-4 to TRBJ1-4; TRBD1 agrees at 7 bases. J gave up 10 bases and V 2 bases, and 14 bases lay outside the gene matches. The CDR3 runs to 16 residues. The germline V gene encodes CDR1 SGHNT and CDR2 YYREEE (reference sequence). The CDR3 region is CASSFYSGQDSGKLFF. As DNA, the CDR3 is TGTGCCAGCAGCTTTTACTCCGGACAGGATTCAGGAAAACTGTTTTTT.

This sequence joins TRBV7-9 and TRBJ2-6; D is perhaps TRBD1 (5 bases). The V gene lost 10 bases and the J gene lost 0 bases, with 16 bases spanning the gap. CDR3 size: 16 residues. Germline values: CDR1 SEHNR, CDR2 FQNEAQ (reference sequence). Here the CDR3 reads CAIPLGPPSGANVLTF. DNA for the CDR3: TGTGCCATCCCCCTGGGGCCACCCTCTGGGGCCAACGTCCTGACTTTC.

The rearrangement links TRBV7-9 to TRBJ1-3; D perhaps matches TRBD1 (6 bases). Trimming took 5 bases from V and 0 from J, leaving 14 bases between them. The CDR3 covers 16 residues. Germline CDR1 reads SEHNR; CDR2 reads FQNEAQ (reference sequence). The CDR3 region is CASSHGQPDSGNTIYF. The CDR3 region has the DNA TGTGCCAGCAGCCACGGACAGCCAGACTCTGGAAACACCATATATTTT.